The rows below give T cell receptor beta chains drawn from one sample of a study of blood T cell repertoires in COVID-19. Clones were read by immunoSEQ multiplex PCR, and TCRdb kept only the in-frame ones, dropping some. Of around 250,000 clones in the sample, 86% are singletons; the top ten hold 12%. Sequenced sample: peripheral blood. The receptors were gathered from a man older than 75 with acute or convalescent COVID-19. Both conserved end residues are part of each CDR3. A D gene is named only where the DNA matches it firmly. Not all rows give a size; the values are once, few, many and, for expanded clones, a class.

>TRBJ1-4|TRBV5-1|.|.
CASSLDRATNEKLFF
TGCGCCAGCAGCTTGGACAGGGCAACTAATGAAAAACTGTTTTTT
>TRBJ2-7|TRBV3-1/TRBV3-2|TRBD2|.
CASSPFLGSGRDYEQYF
TGTGCCAGCAGCCCATTCTTGGGTAGCGGGAGGGACTACGAGCAGTACTTC
>TRBJ1-2|TRBV24-1|TRBD1|.
CATSDTGTGTYGYTF
TGTGCCACCAGTGACACCGGGACAGGGACCTATGGCTACACCTTC
>TRBJ1-1|TRBV25-1|.|.
CASSATVMNTEAFF
TGTGCCAGCAGCGCCACAGTCATGAACACTGAAGCTTTCTTT
>TRBJ1-5|TRBV3-1/TRBV3-2|.|once
CASSQGEGNQPQHF
TGTGCCAGCAGCCAAGGTGAGGGAAATCAGCCCCAGCATTTT
>TRBJ1-2|TRBV5-5|.|.
CASSFTEMHYGYTF
TGTGCCAGCAGCTTCACAGAAATGCACTATGGCTACACCTTC
>TRBJ2-7|TRBV5-1|.|.
CASSLQTGLSSYEQYF
TGCGCCAGCAGCTTACAAACAGGCCTGAGCTCCTACGAGCAGTACTTC
>TRBJ2-5|TRBV5-1|TRBD2|.
CASPAASGELRETQYF
TGCGCCAGCCCGGCGGCTAGCGGGGAGTTGAGAGAGACCCAGTACTTC
>TRBJ2-1|TRBV20-1|.|.
CSAYGTYEQFF
TGCAGTGCTTATGGTACATATGAGCAGTTCTTC
>TRBJ1-6|TRBV6-1|.|few
CASSEGGYPLHF
TGTGCCAGCAGTGAAGGAGGCTATCCCCTCCACTTT
>TRBJ2-7|TRBV10-1|TRBD2|.
CASSPAGGNYEQYF
TGCGCCAGCAGCCCAGCGGGGGGGAACTACGAGCAGTACTTC
>TRBJ1-3|TRBV28|.|.
CASSYPLAGASPGNTIYF
TGTGCCAGCAGTTACCCCCTGGCAGGGGCAAGTCCTGGAAACACCATATATTTT
>TRBJ1-5|TRBV7-9|.|.
CASTPGPSDRQPQHF
TGTGCCAGCACCCCCGGGCCCTCCGACAGGCAGCCCCAGCATTTT
>TRBJ1-3|TRBV9|.|.
CASSVLDRTLSGNTIYF
TGTGCCAGCAGCGTCCTGGACAGAACCCTCTCTGGAAACACCATATATTTT
>TRBJ1-4|TRBV5-1|TRBD1|.
CASSAGQALNEKLFF
TGCGCCAGCAGCGCGGGACAGGCGCTTAATGAAAAACTGTTTTTT
>TRBJ1-3|TRBV28|.|.
CASTVSGLSGNTIYF
TGTGCCAGCACCGTCTCAGGGCTATCTGGAAACACCATATATTTT
>TRBJ2-7|TRBV19|TRBD1|.
CASSMAPGTVYEQYF
TGTGCCAGTAGTATGGCTCCCGGGACAGTCTACGAGCAGTACTTC
>TRBJ2-3|TRBV5-1|TRBD1|.
CASSLTGQGMSTDTQYF
TGCGCCAGCAGCTTGACGGGACAGGGTATGAGCACAGATACGCAGTATTTT
>TRBJ1-5|TRBV18|.|.
CASSPLTVNQPQHF
TGTGCCAGCTCACCACTAACGGTCAATCAGCCCCAGCATTTT
>TRBJ2-7|TRBV4-2|.|.
CASSSGVGYEQYF
TGTGCCAGCAGTTCAGGGGTTGGGTACGAGCAGTACTTC
>TRBJ2-5|TRBV19|.|.
CASSTQQGAEETQYF
TGTGCCAGTAGTACTCAGCAGGGTGCCGAAGAGACCCAGTACTTC
>TRBJ1-3|TRBV7-9|.|once
CASSLGGSGNTIYF
TGTGCCAGCAGCTTAGGAGGTTCTGGAAACACCATATATTTT
>TRBJ2-7|TRBV21-1|.|.
CASSKGVGTSWIDEQYF
TGTGCCAGCAGCAAAGGTGTGGGGACTAGCTGGATAGACGAGCAGTACTTC
>TRBJ1-2|TRBV5-1|TRBD1|.
CASSLRQGPNYGYTF
TGCGCCAGCAGCTTGAGACAGGGGCCTAACTATGGCTACACCTTC
>TRBJ1-1|TRBV7-8|.|.
CASSLRDTVSEAFF
TGTGCCAGCAGCTTAAGGGACACCGTCTCTGAAGCTTTCTTT
>TRBJ2-5|TRBV5-1|.|.
CASSPSGIQETQYF
TGCGCCAGCAGCCCGTCCGGGATCCAAGAGACCCAGTACTTC
>TRBJ1-4|TRBV6-5|.|few
CASRQATNEKLFF
TGTGCCAGCAGACAGGCCACTAATGAAAAACTGTTTTTT
>TRBJ2-1|TRBV6-2/TRBV6-3|TRBD1|.
CASSYASGTGRAFSYNEQFF
TGTGCCAGCAGTTATGCCTCCGGGACAGGGCGCGCCTTCTCCTACAATGAGCAGTTCTTC
>TRBJ1-2|TRBV5-1|.|.
CASSLDGHAQNGYTF
TGCGCCAGCAGCCTGGACGGACATGCGCAAAACGGCTACACCTTC
>TRBJ1-2|TRBV29-1|TRBD1|few
CSVRSGTGGYGYTF
TGCAGCGTTCGTTCCGGGACAGGGGGCTATGGCTACACCTTC
>TRBJ2-1|TRBV19|.|.
CASSLGRYNEQFF
TGTGCCAGTAGTTTGGGCCGGTACAATGAGCAGTTCTTC
>TRBJ2-1|TRBV10-1|TRBD2|.
CASRPSGSYNEQFF
TGCGCCAGCAGACCTAGCGGCTCCTACAATGAGCAGTTCTTC
>TRBJ2-5|TRBV5-1|TRBD2|once
CASSLPGLAQETQYF
TGCGCCAGCAGCTTACCGGGACTAGCTCAAGAGACCCAGTACTTC
>TRBJ1-1|TRBV10-1|TRBD1|.
CASSDHAGDREKNTEAFF
TGCGCCAGCAGTGATCACGCCGGGGACAGGGAGAAGAACACTGAAGCTTTCTTT
>TRBJ2-7|TRBV27|.|.
CASSRDYEQYF
TGTGCCAGCTCCCGAGATTACGAGCAGTACTTC
>TRBJ1-1|TRBV9|TRBD1|.
CASSGGQFTEAFF
TGTGCCAGCAGCGGGGGACAGTTCACTGAAGCTTTCTTT
>TRBJ1-2|TRBV6-2/TRBV6-3|.|.
CASSYSGAAYGYTF
TGTGCCAGCAGTTACTCGGGGGCCGCGTATGGCTACACCTTC
>TRBJ1-3|TRBV5-1|.|.
CASSVQGIGNTIYF
TGCGCCAGCAGCGTGCAGGGAATCGGAAACACCATATATTTT
>TRBJ2-3|TRBV28|.|.
CASSLPSTDTQYF
TGTGCCAGCAGTTTACCTAGCACAGATACGCAGTATTTT
>TRBJ2-5|TRBV19|TRBD2|.
CASSPQTSGGRETQYF
TGTGCCAGTAGTCCTCAGACTAGCGGGGGGCGGGAGACCCAGTACTTC
>TRBJ2-1|TRBV11-3|TRBD2|.
CASSLAAGAVYEQFF
TGTGCCAGCAGCTTAGCTGCGGGAGCAGTCTATGAGCAGTTCTTC
>TRBJ1-2|TRBV5-1|TRBD1|.
CASSETGTSGYTF
TGCGCCAGCAGCGAGACAGGGACTTCAGGCTACACCTTC
>TRBJ2-2|TRBV6-6|TRBD1|.
CASRAPTGPTGELFF
TGTGCCAGCAGGGCCCCGACAGGGCCCACCGGGGAGCTGTTTTTT
>TRBJ2-1|TRBV7-8|TRBD1|.
CASSAQQGHDHNEQFF
TGTGCCAGCAGCGCCCAACAGGGGCACGACCACAATGAGCAGTTCTTC
>TRBJ2-1|TRBV27|TRBD1|.
CASSYRGGEQFF
TGTGCCAGCAGTTACAGGGGCGGAGAGCAGTTCTTC
>TRBJ1-3|TRBV29-1|TRBD1|.
CSVAPTGSGNTIYF
TGCAGCGTTGCGCCGACAGGGTCTGGAAACACCATATATTTT
>TRBJ1-1|TRBV28|TRBD1|.
CASSPQGAPNTEAFF
TGTGCCAGCAGTCCGCAGGGGGCCCCGAACACTGAAGCTTTCTTT